The 6 T cell receptor beta chains reported below all come from one sample, sequenced in a study of T cell responses to AZD1222 COVID-19 vaccine. Sequencing used immunoSEQ multiplex PCR; TCRdb keeps in-frame clones, though not all of them. The sample has 140,000 to 150,000 clones; about 93% are singletons. Sequencing was performed on peripheral blood, taken on day 0 of AZD1222 vaccination. Every receptor here comes from an adult in good health.

The genes are TRBV6-5 and TRBJ1-2, with 7 bases that match TRBD1. Germline V gene data show CDR1 as MNHEY and CDR2 as SVGAGI. V was clipped by 0 bases and J by 3 bases; unmatched bases: 1. CDR3 size: 14 residues. The CDR3 sequence: CASSYSGTDYGYTF. In DNA form, the CDR3 reads TGTGCCAGCAGTTACTCAGGGACAGACTATGGCTACACCTTC.

The chain carries TRBV15 and TRBJ1-1; D may be TRBD1 (6 bases). Trimming left V 0 bases short and J 5 bases short, with 16 bases between. This CDR3 comprises 16 residues. Germline assignment: CDR1 LNHNV and CDR2 YYDKDF (reference sequence). The CDR3 DNA sequence: TGTGCCACCAGCAGAGAGTTAACAGGGCGACGGACTGAAGCTTTCTTT. Its protein is CATSRELTGRRTEAFF.

This clone appeared once. The chain is built from TRBV7-6 and TRBJ2-5, with 8 nucleotides matching TRBD1. V lost 5 bases to trimming and J lost 5 bases; unmatched junction nucleotides: 4. Germline-derived CDR1 and CDR2 are SGHVS and FNYEAQ. There are 13 residues in the CDR3. DNA for the CDR3: TGTGCCAGCAGCCCGGACAGGGCCGAGACCCAGTACTTC. Protein: CASSPDRAETQYF.

The V and J genes are TRBV2 and TRBJ2-5, with 11 bases fitting TRBD2. The V segment lost 7 bases and the J segment 5 bases; nucleotides outside the gene matches: 12. The CDR3 loop spans 16 amino acids. Germline CDR1 and CDR2: SNHLY and FYNNEI. The CDR3 DNA sequence: TGTGCCAGCAAACGAATAGCGGGAGGGCCAGGGGAGACCCAGTACTTC. Amino acids: CASKRIAGGPGETQYF.

The rearrangement uses TRBV3-1 (or the pseudogene TRBV3-2) and TRBJ2-1; D remains ambiguous. This CDR3 has 11 amino acids. The V end was cut by 3 bases, the J end by 8 bases, with 5 bases between. Germline loops: CDR1 LGHDT, CDR2 YNNKEL (reference sequence). CDR3 residues: CASSQLYEQFF. The CDR3 region has the DNA TGTGCCAGCAGCCAGTTGTATGAGCAGTTCTTC.

The rearrangement links TRBV7-9 to TRBJ1-2; D is perhaps TRBD1 (5 bases). The ends were cut back, 3 bases at V and 5 bases at J, with 22 bases in the middle. The CDR3 has 17 residues. Per germline, CDR1 SEHNR and CDR2 FQNEAQ (reference sequence). This CDR3 is CASSLFPQAGRRYGYTF. The CDR3 nucleotides read TGTGCCAGCAGCTTGTTCCCCCAGGCGGGGCGCCGGTATGGCTACACCTTC.